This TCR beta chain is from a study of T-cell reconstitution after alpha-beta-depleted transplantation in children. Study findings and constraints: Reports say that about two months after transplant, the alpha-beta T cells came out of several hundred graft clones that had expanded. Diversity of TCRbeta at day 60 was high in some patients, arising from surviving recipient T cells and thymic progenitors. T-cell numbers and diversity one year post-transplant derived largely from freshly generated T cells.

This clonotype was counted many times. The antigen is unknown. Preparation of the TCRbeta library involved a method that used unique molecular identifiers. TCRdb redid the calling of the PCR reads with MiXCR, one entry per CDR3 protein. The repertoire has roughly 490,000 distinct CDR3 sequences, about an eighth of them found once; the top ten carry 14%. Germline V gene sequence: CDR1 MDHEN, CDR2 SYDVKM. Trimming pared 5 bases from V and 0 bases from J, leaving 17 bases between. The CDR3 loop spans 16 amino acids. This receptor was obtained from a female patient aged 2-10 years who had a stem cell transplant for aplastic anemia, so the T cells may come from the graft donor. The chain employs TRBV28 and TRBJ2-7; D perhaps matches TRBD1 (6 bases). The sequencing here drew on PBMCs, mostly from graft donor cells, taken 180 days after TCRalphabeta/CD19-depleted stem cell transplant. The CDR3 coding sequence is TGTGCCAGCAGTCCAAAGGGGGTATACCTCTCCTACGAGCAGTACTTC. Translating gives CASSPKGVYLSYEQYF.